Presented here are 29 T cell receptor beta chains from one specimen sequenced in a study of blood T cell repertoires in COVID-19. Libraries were prepared by immunoSEQ multiplex PCR; TCRdb keeps only in-frame clonotypes and omits some of them. Of some 100,000 clones in the sample, around three quarters are singletons; the top ten hold almost 4.5%. The specimen was peripheral blood. The receptors derive from a human donor in a cohort sampled during active or convalescent COVID-19.

The rearrangement joins TRBV7-2 to TRBJ2-7, with D tentatively TRBD2 (5 bases). V was pared by 4 bases and J by 1 base, with 14 bases between. Per the germline V gene, CDR1 is SGHTA and CDR2 is FQGNSA. The CDR3 spans 15 residues. The CDR3 sequence: CASSSRRARSYEQYF. In DNA, the CDR3 is TGTGCCAGCAGCTCTCGGCGGGCAAGATCCTACGAGCAGTACTTC.

CDR3 amino acids: CASSLLVDTEAFF. The CDR3 DNA reads TGTGCCAGCAGCCTCCTAGTCGACACTGAAGCTTTCTTT. V is TRBV6-5 and J is TRBJ1-1; the D is unclear. Trimming cost V 6 bases and J 3 bases, with 11 bases left between them. This CDR3 has 13 residues. Germline V gene lookup returns CDR1 MNHEY and CDR2 SVGAGI.

The J gene is TRBJ2-1, the V gene TRBV18, with 7 positions matching TRBD2. Germline CDR1 KGHSH, CDR2 LQKENI. The CDR3 covers 15 residues. J lost 4 bases, V lost 1 base, and 4 bases had no gene match. CDR3 amino acids: CASSPLAGEYNEQFF. CDR3 nucleotide sequence: TGTGCCAGCTCACCACTCGCGGGGGAATACAATGAGCAGTTCTTC.

The chain uses TRBV4-3 and TRBJ2-3; 10 bases are shared with TRBD1. Germline CDR1 reads LGHNA; CDR2 reads YSLEER. This CDR3 has 16 residues. J was trimmed by 3 bases and V by 3 bases; bases with no gene match: 6. This CDR3 is CASSQPTGGLTDTQYF. The CDR3 DNA reads TGCGCCAGCAGCCAGCCGACAGGGGGCTTGACAGATACGCAGTATTTT.

The chain joins TRBV19 to TRBJ2-1; TRBD2 might be the D (7 bases). Trimming took 5 bases from V and 4 from J, leaving 18 bases between them. The CDR3 is made up of 16 amino acids. Germline loops: CDR1 LNHDA, CDR2 SQIVND (reference sequence). The CDR3 DNA reads TGTGCCAGTAGTTGGGGGGGCGGCGGCCGGTACAATGAGCAGTTCTTC. Protein sequence: CASSWGGGGRYNEQFF.

The CDR3 sequence: CARLLRGRGASPPSSTDTQYF. CDR3 sequence (DNA): TGTGCCAGGCTTTTGAGGGGCCGGGGGGCTTCTCCTCCCTCTAGCACAGATACGCAGTATTTT. V gene TRBV27 combines with J gene TRBJ2-3, with D possibly being TRBD2 (7 bases). The CDR3 spans 21 residues. Germline loops: CDR1 MNHEY, CDR2 SMNVEV (reference sequence). The V gene lost 9 bases and the J gene lost 0 bases, with 34 bases spanning the gap.

The chain joins TRBV7-6 to TRBJ2-5; 12 bases align to TRBD1. The CDR3 is 17 amino acids. V shed 6 bases and J 4 bases; nucleotides not matched to a gene: 12. Looked up from germline, CDR1 is SGHVS and CDR2 is FNYEAQ. The CDR3 region is CASSKVPGQGARETQYF. The CDR3 coding sequence is TGTGCCAGCAGTAAAGTACCGGGACAGGGGGCTCGAGAGACCCAGTACTTC.

This chain links TRBV5-4 with TRBJ1-4; 7 bases align to TRBD1. Germline-derived CDR1 and CDR2 are SGHNT and YYREEE (reference sequence). This CDR3 comprises 16 residues. The V gene end was trimmed by 4 bases and the J gene end by 1 base; junction bases not matched to a gene: 7. This CDR3 is CASSTRQGVTNEKLFF. The DNA of the CDR3 is TGTGCCAGCAGCACCCGACAGGGAGTAACTAATGAAAAACTGTTTTTT.

This chain uses TRBV7-8 with TRBJ2-3; 7 bases are a match to TRBD1. Germline V gene sequence: CDR1 SGHVS, CDR2 FQNEAQ. With 0 bases clipped from V and 0 bases from J, the junction kept 6 bases outside the gene matches. CDR3 length: 17 residues. CDR3 nucleotides: TGTGCCAGCAGCTTAGCCCCGAGACAGGGTAGCACAGATACGCAGTATTTT. Residues: CASSLAPRQGSTDTQYF.

The chain has TRBV6-5 and TRBJ2-3, with a weak D call TRBD2 (6 bases). This CDR3 comprises 13 residues. The V gene lost 6 bases and the J gene lost 6 bases, with 13 bases spanning the gap. Germline CDR1 is MNHEY and CDR2 is SVGAGI. The CDR3 DNA is TGTGCCAGCAGCCGGACTACGCCCGATACGCAGTATTTT. Protein product: CASSRTTPDTQYF.

In its sample, this clone was seen once. This chain joins TRBV5-8 and TRBJ2-5; D is unclear. The CDR3 is 12 residues long. CDR1 and CDR2 (germline): SGHTS, YDEGEE. Trimming removed 7 bases from V and 5 bases from J, with 12 bases in between. In nucleotides, the CDR3 is TGTGCCAGCGGTCAGCGTCGGGAGACCCAGTACTTC. Translated: CASGQRRETQYF.

The chain carries TRBV10-3 and TRBJ2-5, with TRBD2 matching over 14 bases. The CDR3 loop spans 16 amino acids. Per the germline V gene, CDR1 is ENHRY and CDR2 is SYGVKD. V trimming: 6 bases; J trimming: 2 bases; junction bases outside the gene matches: 5. The CDR3 spells CAIRPGLAGAQETQYF. CDR3 DNA sequence: TGTGCCATCAGACCGGGACTAGCGGGGGCTCAAGAGACCCAGTACTTC.

This clone turned up a few times. This sequence joins TRBV5-6 and TRBJ2-2; D is perhaps TRBD2 (5 bases). The germline CDR1 and CDR2 sequences are SGHDT and YYEEEE. This CDR3 spans 15 amino acids. Trimming shortened V by 6 bases and J by 1 base, and 13 bases separated the two germline ends. In DNA form, the CDR3 reads TGTGCCAGCACCTACAGAGGGTGGAACACCGGGGAGCTGTTTTTT. This gives the protein CASTYRGWNTGELFF.

The V and J genes are TRBV3-1 (or the pseudogene TRBV3-2) and TRBJ2-5; tentative D call: TRBD2 (6 bases). The CDR3 is 11 amino acids. Germline CDR1 is LGHDT and CDR2 is YNNKEL (reference sequence). Trimming stripped 1 base from V and 12 bases from J, with 9 bases between. The CDR3 region is CASSQGQREYF. Here the CDR3 DNA reads TGTGCCAGCAGCCAAGGTCAGCGGGAGTACTTC.

V is TRBV28 and J is TRBJ2-2; D is unclear. This CDR3 region has 15 residues. The V gene's germline CDR1 is MDHEN and CDR2 SYDVKM. Trimming removed 3 bases at V and 0 bases at J, with 8 bases between. The chain's CDR3 is CASSFFNTNTGELFF. The CDR3 nucleotides are TGTGCCAGCAGTTTTTTTAACACGAACACCGGGGAGCTGTTTTTT.

The chain joins TRBV5-1 to TRBJ2-1, with 7 bases identical to TRBD1. V lost 3 bases, J lost 0 bases, and 3 bases stayed unmatched. CDR3 length: 15 amino acids. Germline CDR1 is SGHRS and CDR2 is YFSETQ. CDR3 nucleotides: TGCGCCAGCAGCTCCGGGACAGCCTCCTACAATGAGCAGTTCTTC. Translating it yields CASSSGTASYNEQFF.

This clone turned up a few times. Here the CDR3 reads CASSESEGDTGELFF. As DNA, the CDR3 is TGTGCCAGCAGTGAATCTGAGGGAGACACCGGGGAGCTGTTTTTT. This chain links TRBV25-1 with TRBJ2-2; TRBD2 might be the D (5 bases). V shed 1 base and J shed 3 bases, with 9 bases lying between them. Looked up from germline, CDR1 is MGHDK and CDR2 is SYGVNS. The CDR3 totals 15 residues. Together with reference TRBV25-1 and TRBJ2-2, the CDR3 gives the full variable domain: EADIYQTPRYLVIGTGKKITLECSQTMGHDKMYWYQQDPGMELHLIHYSYGVNSTEKGDLSSESTVSRIRTEHFPLTLESARPSHTSQYLCASSESEGDTGELFFGEGSRLTVL.

There are a few counts of this clone. The chain is built from TRBV4-3 and TRBJ2-5; 11 bases are shared with TRBD2. CDR1 and CDR2 from the germline V gene are LGHNA and YSLEER. V gave up 3 bases and J gave up 5 bases; unmatched junction bases: 8. The CDR3 extends over 16 amino acids. The CDR3 region is CASSHVAGGPRETQYF. The CDR3 coding sequence is TGCGCCAGCAGCCATGTAGCGGGAGGGCCACGGGAGACCCAGTACTTC.

As concerns this clone: The sample carries other DNA sequences with the same CDR3. The J gene is TRBJ1-5, the V gene TRBV5-1; D is possibly TRBD1 (6 bases). The CDR3 is 14 amino acids. Germline V gene data show CDR1 as SGHRS and CDR2 as YFSETQ. Between the trimmed V and J ends, which lost 0 bases and 2 bases, there was a span of 6 bases. Here the CDR3 reads CASSLEGGNQPQHF. In DNA, the CDR3 is TGCGCCAGCAGCTTGGAGGGGGGCAATCAGCCCCAGCATTTT.

The chain couples TRBV7-2 to TRBJ1-5, with D possibly matching TRBD1 (5 bases). The CDR3 contains 17 residues. Germline lookup yields CDR1 SGHTA and CDR2 FQGNSA. V shed 1 base and J shed 4 bases, with 17 bases lying between them. The CDR3 spells CASSLGQSIARNQPQHF. The CDR3, as DNA: TGTGCCAGCAGCTTAGGACAGAGTATAGCAAGGAATCAGCCCCAGCATTTT.

V and J are TRBV27 and TRBJ2-7, with D tentatively TRBD1 (6 bases). Per the germline V gene, CDR1 is MNHEY and CDR2 is SMNVEV (reference sequence). This CDR3 spans 14 amino acids. With 5 bases removed from V and 3 bases from J, the gap between germline ends came to 14 bases. The DNA for the CDR3 is TGTGCCAGCAGTCTACAGGGTATCGGCTACGAGCAGTACTTC. Translating it yields CASSLQGIGYEQYF.

The DNA of the CDR3 is TGTGCCAGCAGCTTCGGACAGGGGGACCGCACCGGGGAGCTGTTTTTT. It specifies CASSFGQGDRTGELFF. The chain joins TRBV11-3 to TRBJ2-2; 10 bases map to TRBD1. CDR3 length equals 16 residues. J was trimmed by 4 bases and V by 3 bases; bases with no gene match: 5. CDR1 and CDR2 from the germline V gene are SGHNT and YENEEA.

The chain uses TRBV19 and TRBJ2-2; D not certain. CDR3 length: 15 amino acids. V was cut by 5 bases and J by 4 bases, with 14 bases left in between. The germline V gene encodes CDR1 LNHDA and CDR2 SQIVND (reference sequence). The CDR3 loop reads CASSSPVESTGELFF. Written as DNA, the CDR3 is TGTGCCAGTAGTTCCCCCGTAGAAAGCACCGGGGAGCTGTTTTTT.

This chain joins TRBV7-3 and TRBJ2-7; the D is unclear. With 0 bases removed from V and 2 bases from J, the gap between germline ends came to 5 bases. This CDR3 comprises 13 residues. Germline V gene sequence: CDR1 SGHTA, CDR2 FQGTGA. DNA of the CDR3: TGTGCCAGCAGCTTAACCAGCGCCTACGAGCAGTACTTC. Protein: CASSLTSAYEQYF.

The chain employs TRBV4-1 and TRBJ1-3, with D uncertain. The germline CDR1 and CDR2 sequences are MGHRA and YSYEKL. The ends were cut back, 1 base at V and 6 bases at J, with 7 bases in the middle. This CDR3 contains 13 residues. CDR3 nucleotides: TGCGCCAGCAGCCAAGGGTGGCCAAACACCATATATTTT. As protein: CASSQGWPNTIYF.

The V and J genes are TRBV7-2 and TRBJ2-5; the match to TRBD2 covers 12 bases. Looked up from germline, CDR1 is SGHTA and CDR2 is FQGNSA. The CDR3 is made up of 19 amino acids. Trimming removed 2 bases from V and 3 bases from J; junction bases left unmatched: 13. The CDR3 here is CASSLSPTTSGGPKETQYF. The CDR3 nucleotides read TGTGCCAGCAGCTTAAGCCCAACTACTAGCGGGGGGCCGAAAGAGACCCAGTACTTC.

This chain connects TRBV27 to TRBJ2-1; D gene unclear. Germline V CDR1 and CDR2: MNHEY, SMNVEV (reference sequence). The V end was cut by 5 bases, the J end by 0 bases, with 14 bases between. This CDR3 has 16 residues. The CDR3, as DNA: TGTGCCAGCAGTGAAGAGATGTACGGCTCCTACAATGAGCAGTTCTTC. Translated: CASSEEMYGSYNEQFF.

The J gene is TRBJ2-3, the V gene TRBV4-3; 14 bases are a match to TRBD2. The CDR3 runs 17 residues. Germline CDR1 and CDR2: LGHNA and YSLEER. With V trimmed by 4 bases and J by 3 bases, 6 bases remained unmatched. This CDR3 is CASSRLAGGRVTDTQYF. CDR3 DNA: TGCGCCAGCAGCCGACTAGCGGGGGGGCGCGTAACAGATACGCAGTATTTT.

V is TRBV2 and J is TRBJ2-5; D perhaps matches TRBD1 (6 bases). V was clipped by 0 bases and J by 3 bases, with 14 bases between them. Per the germline V gene, CDR1 is SNHLY and CDR2 is FYNNEI. CDR3 length: 16 amino acids. In nucleotides, the CDR3 is TGTGCCAGCAGTGAAGCCTGGACAGAGATCGAAGAGACCCAGTACTTC. It yields the protein CASSEAWTEIEETQYF.